This TCR beta chain derives from a study of blood T cells in healthy people across ages. The use of a sample-barcoded 5' primer and a J-beta primer mix characterized a second PCR of about 7 to 12 cycles. Each cDNA molecule was tagged by a template-switch adaptor with 12 random nucleotides. TCRdb analysed the 5' RACE reads with MiXCR anew, one entry per CDR3 protein. The profile shows about 1.6 million distinct CDR3 sequences, roughly 32% of them singletons. Comments on this clonotype: The antigen remains unidentified.

The CDR3 consists of 16 residues. Unmatched junction bases numbered 14, after V lost 5 bases and J lost 3 bases. The germline V gene has CDR1 DFQATT and CDR2 SNEGSKA (reference sequence). Findings and limits, study-wide: Changes seen in expanded clonotypes were possibly confounded by donor CMV status left unknown. Observed TCR beta diversity showed a strong correlation with the percentage of naive T cells as measured by flow cytometry. The fall in TCR beta diversity per million T cells was roughly linear with age.

The sample was blood. This sequence was found in a woman aged 25 to 39 in good health. The V gene is TRBV20-1, the J gene TRBJ2-7, with 9 nucleotides matching TRBD1. CDR3 loop: CSASSSPGTGNYEQYF. The CDR3 nucleotides read TGCAGTGCTTCATCCTCCCCCGGGACAGGGAACTACGAGCAGTACTTC.